The T cell receptor (beta chain) described here comes from a study of OX40 agonist ivuxolimab in advanced cancers. Assay used: immunoSEQ multiplex PCR; TCRdb lists only in-frame clones, some missing. The sample lists about 40,000 clones; around 83% were seen once. V was clipped by 1 base and J by 7 bases; unmatched bases: 3. The CDR3 contains 14 residues. Germline-derived CDR1 and CDR2 are MNHEY and SVGAGI. Study results and caveats: The study observed clonal expansion of CD4+ and CD8+ blood T cells by week 6 at 0.1 to 3.0 mg/kg.

On this clone: The target antigen is unknown.

The chain couples TRBV6-5 to TRBJ1-5, with 8 bases aligning to TRBD1. The sequence derives from an adult with an advanced solid tumor such as melanoma, head and neck, liver or kidney cancer. Here the sequenced sample was CD4+ or CD8+ T cells sorted from blood, taken in a trial of the OX40 agonist ivuxolimab. The chain's CDR3 is CASSYYRGGQPQHF. CDR3 bases: TGTGCCAGCAGTTACTACAGGGGGGGACAGCCCCAGCATTTT.